The entry that follows covers one TCR beta chain sequence. This entry is derived from a study of blood T cell repertoires in COVID-19. About the research overall: From T cells, B-cell-depleted T cells, or PBMCs came the material, which was cDNA or gDNA.

CDR1 and CDR2 from the germline V gene are KGHSH and LQKENI. Trimming cost V 3 bases and J 4 bases; bases outside gene matches: 5. The CDR3 extends over 15 amino acids. Original processing methods: From reference gene primer amplification, estimates of nucleated cell counts were derived. Sequencing was performed with immunoSEQ multiplex PCR; in TCRdb, only in-frame clones are kept and a portion is missing. The D gene and trimming were derived from the DNA, and the V and J assignments and clone size from that table. This repertoire shows 90,000 to 110,000 clones, roughly 76% found once; its top ten account for 7.5% to 10%.

The sequencing sample was made of peripheral blood. V is TRBV18 and J is TRBJ1-3, with 8 nucleotides matching TRBD1. The TCR sequence derives from a woman between 70 and 85 years old with acute or convalescent COVID-19. CDR3 nucleotide sequence: TGTGCCAGCTCACCCGGACAGGGCGTGGGAAACACCATATATTTT. Translated: CASSPGQGVGNTIYF. Based on the CDR3 plus reference TRBV18 and TRBJ1-3, the full variable domain is NAGVMQNPRHLVRRRGQEARLRCSPMKGHSHVYWYRQLPEEGLKFMVYLQKENIIDESGMPKERFSAEFPKEGPSILRIQQVVRGDSAAYFCASSPGQGVGNTIYFGEGSWLTVV.